A single sample gave rise to the 28 T cell receptor beta chains below, sequenced in a study of beta chain features in type 1 diabetes. TCRB transcripts that were expressed got sequenced, as all of the isolated RNA had been reverse transcribed. Clones were sequenced by immunoSEQ multiplex PCR, and TCRdb holds only the in-frame ones, with some missing. This sample has roughly 140,000 clones; approximately 52% occur once, and the top ten carry roughly 0.43%. Material: Tregs from blood. Receptor source: a man younger than 35 in good health.

This chain joins TRBV7-2 and TRBJ1-2; D is uncertain. The CDR3 sequence is 16 residues long. CDR1 and CDR2 from the germline V gene are SGHTA and FQGNSA. The V and J ends lost 5 bases and 4 bases respectively, with 20 bases between them. The DNA for the CDR3 is TGTGCCAGCAGCCTCGGGGTGGGGAGGTATGGCTATGGCTACACCTTC. It yields the protein CASSLGVGRYGYGYTF.

The gene calls are TRBV7-2 and TRBJ2-1, with D perhaps matching TRBD2 (6 bases). The CDR3 spans 15 residues. Germline assignment: CDR1 SGHTA and CDR2 FQGNSA. V gave up 6 bases and J gave up 3 bases, with 15 bases separating them. CDR3 DNA sequence: TGTGCCAGCAGAGCGGGTCGTTCCCTCTACAATGAGCAGTTCTTC. Translating it yields CASRAGRSLYNEQFF.

This clone was seen more than once but under ten times. The chain couples TRBV7-9 to TRBJ1-5; D may be TRBD1 (5 bases). CDR1 is SEHNR, CDR2 FQNEAQ, per germline (reference sequence). This CDR3 has 14 amino acids. V was cut by 2 bases and J by 6 bases, with 11 bases left in between. CDR3 sequence: CASSLLDSSQPQHF. In DNA, the CDR3 is TGTGCCAGCAGCTTACTTGACAGTAGTCAGCCCCAGCATTTT.

Remarks on this clone: The same CDR3 arises from other DNA sequences in this sample as well. The chain uses TRBV7-9 and TRBJ2-2, with D possibly being TRBD1 (6 bases). V was cut by 6 bases and J by 1 base, with 12 bases left in between. CDR3 length equals 15 residues. Germline V gene lookup returns CDR1 SEHNR and CDR2 FQNEAQ (reference sequence). The CDR3 here is CASSFRGLNTGELFF. CDR3 DNA sequence: TGTGCCAGCAGTTTCAGGGGCCTGAACACCGGGGAGCTGTTTTTT.

The chain is built from TRBV7-9 and TRBJ2-2, with D maybe TRBD1 (6 bases). Between the trimmed V and J ends, which lost 5 bases and 4 bases, there was a span of 14 bases. The CDR3 has 15 residues. Per germline, CDR1 SEHNR and CDR2 FQNEAQ (reference sequence). The CDR3 spells CASSTSGTSTGELFF. CDR3 sequence (DNA): TGTGCCAGCAGCACCTCCGGGACATCCACCGGGGAGCTGTTTTTT.

The chain is built from TRBV6-6 and TRBJ1-5, with a possible D match to TRBD1 (5 bases). Germline CDR1 is MNHNY and CDR2 is SVGAGI (reference sequence). V lost 6 bases, J lost 3 bases, and 12 bases lay in between. The CDR3 is made up of 14 amino acids. In DNA, the CDR3 is TGTGCCAGCAGCGCCGACAGCCCCAATCAGCCCCAGCATTTT. Translation gives CASSADSPNQPQHF.

To note about this clone: A read error may produce the germline difference seen at one junction end. V usage is TRBV4-3 and J usage is TRBJ2-1; TRBD1 aligns across 8 bases. CDR1 and CDR2 from the germline V gene are LGHNA and YSLEER. CDR3 size: 17 residues. The CDR3 loop is CASSQDRGTGGYNEQLF. The CDR3 region has the DNA TGCGCCAGCAGCCAAGATCGGGGGACAGGAGGTTACAATGAGCAGCTCTTC.

The chain combines TRBV7-3 with TRBJ2-7, with D possibly matching TRBD1 (6 bases). V gave up 1 base and J gave up 1 base, with 8 bases separating them. The CDR3 length is 14 residues. The germline CDR1 and CDR2 sequences are SGHTA and FQGTGA. CDR3 residues: CASSLNGQSYEQYF. The DNA for the CDR3 is TGTGCCAGCAGCTTAAATGGACAGTCCTACGAGCAGTACTTC.

This chain uses TRBV28 with TRBJ2-5; a possible D gene is TRBD1 (8 bases). The CDR3 runs to 15 residues. The V end was cut by 8 bases, the J end by 4 bases, with 20 bases between. The V gene's germline CDR1 is MDHEN and CDR2 SYDVKM. The CDR3 here is CASFSGGQAGETQYF. CDR3 nucleotides: TGTGCCAGCTTTTCGGGGGGACAGGCGGGAGAGACCCAGTACTTC.

This clone showed up just a few times. The chain couples TRBV10-3 to TRBJ2-7; 8 nucleotides agree with TRBD2. Germline CDR1 reads ENHRY; CDR2 reads SYGVKD. The CDR3 runs to 14 residues. V shed 6 bases, J shed 2 bases, and the junction held 6 bases outside the gene matches. The CDR3 nucleotides read TGTGCCATCAGGGGAGGCGGGGGGCCCTACGAGCAGTACTTC. It translates to CAIRGGGGPYEQYF.

The chain has TRBV27 and TRBJ2-7, with D uncertain. Per the germline V gene, CDR1 is MNHEY and CDR2 is SMNVEV (reference sequence). The CDR3 loop spans 13 amino acids. V was cut by 3 bases and J by 0 bases, with 6 bases left in between. Here the CDR3 DNA reads TGTGCCAGCAGTTTTCAGAACTCCTACGAGCAGTACTTC. Protein sequence: CASSFQNSYEQYF.

V is TRBV30 and J is TRBJ2-5, with TRBD2 matching over 7 bases. The junction had 7 bases not matched to a gene; V was cut back by 0 bases and J by 3 bases. CDR1 is GTSNPN and CDR2 is SVGIG in the germline V gene (reference sequence). The CDR3 loop spans 15 amino acids. The CDR3 spells CAWSVLASGKETQYF. The DNA for the CDR3 is TGTGCCTGGAGTGTATTGGCTAGCGGAAAAGAGACCCAGTACTTC.

This chain uses TRBV30 with TRBJ2-1, with 14 bases lining up with TRBD2. Germline loops: CDR1 GTSNPN, CDR2 SVGIG (reference sequence). The CDR3 is 17 amino acids. V was pared by 0 bases and J by 5 bases, with 6 bases of the junction left unmatched. In DNA, the CDR3 is TGTGCCTGGAGTGTACGGACTAGCGGGAGGAGGGACAATGAGCAGTTCTTC. It specifies CAWSVRTSGRRDNEQFF.

This clone was found a few times. The CDR3 DNA reads as TGTGCCAGCAGCTCCCACATGAACACTGAAGCTTTCTTT. Protein product: CASSSHMNTEAFF. The chain uses TRBV9 and TRBJ1-1; D gene ambiguous. This CDR3 is 13 amino acids long. Germline assignment: CDR1 SGDLS and CDR2 YYNGEE. With 4 bases removed from V and 0 bases from J, the gap between germline ends came to 7 bases.

This clone was counted a few times. This chain links TRBV5-1 with TRBJ2-1; 11 bases align to TRBD2. Germline V CDR1 and CDR2: SGHRS, YFSETQ. Trimming took 6 bases from V and 7 from J; bases not matched to a gene: 6. The CDR3 runs 14 residues. CDR3 residues: CASTLAGAVNEQFF. The CDR3 DNA sequence: TGCGCCAGCACACTAGCGGGAGCGGTTAATGAGCAGTTCTTC. Full variable domain (outside the CDR3, taken from reference TRBV5-1 and TRBJ2-1): KAGVTQTPRYLIKTRGQQVTLSCSPISGHRSVSWYQQTPGQGLQFLFEYFSETQRNKGNFPGRFSGRQFSNSRSEMNVSTLELGDSALYLCASTLAGAVNEQFFGPGTRLTVL.

This chain joins TRBV5-1 and TRBJ1-2; 8 bases are a match to TRBD1. V trimming: 6 bases; J trimming: 5 bases; junction bases outside the gene matches: 6. CDR1 is SGHRS, CDR2 YFSETQ, per germline. CDR3 length equals 13 residues. The CDR3 DNA is TGCGCCAGCAAACAGGGGGTTCAGTATGGCTACACCTTC. This translates into CASKQGVQYGYTF. Using reference TRBV5-1 and TRBJ1-2 for the parts outside the CDR3, the full variable domain is KAGVTQTPRYLIKTRGQQVTLSCSPISGHRSVSWYQQTPGQGLQFLFEYFSETQRNKGNFPGRFSGRQFSNSRSEMNVSTLELGDSALYLCASKQGVQYGYTFGSGTRLTVV.

The chain employs TRBV7-9 and TRBJ1-1, with TRBD1 as a possible D gene (5 bases). CDR1 is SEHNR, CDR2 FQNEAQ, per germline (reference sequence). There are 15 residues in the CDR3. Trimming left V 1 base short and J 4 bases short, with 13 bases between. The CDR3 nucleotides read TGTGCCAGCAGCTTAGGGGCAGGGTCGGGCACTGAAGCTTTCTTT. Translated: CASSLGAGSGTEAFF.

This rearrangement joins TRBV28 to TRBJ2-3, with TRBD2 matching 13 bases. V gave up 6 bases and J gave up 6 bases; unmatched junction bases: 18. The germline V gene encodes CDR1 MDHEN and CDR2 SYDVKM. This CDR3 contains 19 residues. CDR3 region: CASSSTRLAGGPGADTQYF. Written as DNA, the CDR3 is TGTGCCAGCAGCTCTACCCGACTAGCGGGGGGCCCGGGGGCGGATACGCAGTATTTT. The entire variable domain, with the rest obtained from reference TRBV28 and TRBJ2-3, is as follows: DVKVTQSSRYLVKRTGEKVFLECVQDMDHENMFWYRQDPGLGLRLIYFSYDVKMKEKGDIPEGYSVSREKKERFSLILESASTNQTSMYLCASSSTRLAGGPGADTQYFGPGTRLTVL.

The sample holds a few counts of this clone. J is TRBJ2-1 and V is TRBV7-2; 11 nucleotides align to TRBD2. The CDR3 runs to 15 residues. Per germline, CDR1 SGHTA and CDR2 FQGNSA. With 1 base clipped from V and 5 bases from J, the junction kept 1 base outside the gene matches. CDR3 loop: CASSLVAGGNNEQFF. CDR3 sequence (DNA): TGTGCCAGCAGCTTAGTAGCGGGGGGGAACAATGAGCAGTTCTTC.

The V and J genes are TRBV6-5 and TRBJ2-7; possible D gene TRBD1, 5 bases. The CDR3 sequence is 13 residues long. Germline V CDR1 and CDR2: MNHEY, SVGAGI. Trimming left V 2 bases short and J 2 bases short, with 7 bases between. The CDR3 spells CASSYQGAYEQYF. CDR3 sequence (DNA): TGTGCCAGCAGTTACCAGGGCGCCTACGAGCAGTACTTC.

The gene calls are TRBV18 and TRBJ1-2; a possible D gene is TRBD1 (6 bases). This CDR3 is 14 amino acids long. Trimming shortened V by 3 bases and J by 4 bases, and 12 bases separated the two germline ends. Germline CDR1 reads KGHSH; CDR2 reads LQKENI. The chain's CDR3 is CASSPSPGAYGYTF. The CDR3 DNA follows: TGTGCCAGCTCACCCTCCCCAGGGGCCTATGGCTACACCTTC. The full variable domain, rest sourced from reference TRBV18 and TRBJ1-2, is NAGVMQNPRHLVRRRGQEARLRCSPMKGHSHVYWYRQLPEEGLKFMVYLQKENIIDESGMPKERFSAEFPKEGPSILRIQQVVRGDSAAYFCASSPSPGAYGYTFGSGTRLTVV.

The count of this clone is one. The V call is TRBV6-5, the J call TRBJ1-2; maybe TRBD1 (6 bases). The CDR3 covers 12 residues. V was pared by 6 bases and J by 2 bases, with 7 bases between. The germline V gene encodes CDR1 MNHEY and CDR2 SVGAGI. For the CDR3, the DNA is TGTGCCAGCAGGAGGGGGAACTATGGCTACACCTTC. Protein product: CASRRGNYGYTF.

The genes are TRBV14 and TRBJ1-6; D unresolved. Germline V lookup: CDR1 SGHDN, CDR2 FVKESK. The CDR3 spans 12 residues. V lost 0 bases and J lost 10, with 4 bases in between. DNA of the CDR3: TGTGCCAGCAGCCAAGATTTATCACCCCTCCACTTT. This encodes CASSQDLSPLHF. Looking up the rest from reference TRBV14 and TRBJ1-6 gives the full variable domain: EAGVTQFPSHSVIEKGQTVTLRCDPISGHDNLYWYRRVMGKEIKFLLHFVKESKQDESGMPNNRFLAERTGGTYSTLKVQPAELEDSGVYFCASSQDLSPLHFGNGTRLTVT.

The chain recombines TRBV19 with TRBJ2-5; 13 nucleotides align to TRBD2. The CDR3 runs to 14 residues. V lost 10 bases to trimming and J lost 4 bases; unmatched junction nucleotides: 6. CDR1 is LNHDA and CDR2 is SQIVND in the germline V gene (reference sequence). DNA of the CDR3: TGTGCCACCGGGACTAGCGGGATTGTAGAGACCCAGTACTTC. It translates to CATGTSGIVETQYF. The variable domain in full, completed from reference TRBV19 and TRBJ2-5, reads DGGITQSPKYLFRKEGQNVTLSCEQNLNHDAMYWYRQDPGQGLRLIYYSQIVNDFQKGDIAEGYSVSREKKESFPLTVTSAQKNPTAFYLCATGTSGIVETQYFGPGTRLLVL.

Here the CDR3 DNA reads TGTGCCAGCAGCCAAGGAGGGGGCGGCCGAAGGGAGCTGTTTTTT. As protein: CASSQGGGGRRELFF. The J gene is TRBJ2-2, the V gene TRBV4-2; 7 positions agree with TRBD1. With V trimmed by 1 base and J by 9 bases, 8 bases remained unmatched. The CDR3 covers 15 residues. Germline values: CDR1 LGHNA, CDR2 YNFKEQ.

This chain joins TRBV6-5 and TRBJ1-5; 8 nucleotides agree with TRBD1. CDR1 and CDR2 (germline): MNHEY, SVGAGI. The ends lost 6 bases at V and 2 bases at J; junction bases unmatched: 6. The CDR3 sequence is 15 residues long. CDR3 nucleotides: TGTGCCAGCAGCCACAGGGGGTTCGGCAATCAGCCCCAGCATTTT. Residues: CASSHRGFGNQPQHF.

V is TRBV19 and J is TRBJ1-2; 12 bases align to TRBD1. V shed 4 bases, J shed 5 bases, and the junction held 5 bases outside the gene matches. The CDR3 covers 15 residues. Looked up from germline, CDR1 is LNHDA and CDR2 is SQIVND (reference sequence). CDR3 sequence reads: CASSRDRGRIYGYTF. The CDR3 DNA reads as TGTGCCAGTAGTAGGGACAGGGGGCGCATTTATGGCTACACCTTC.

The chain couples TRBV7-3 to TRBJ1-5; D is unclear. V gave up 6 bases and J gave up 3 bases, with 9 bases separating them. Germline loops: CDR1 SGHTA, CDR2 FQGTGA. CDR3 length: 13 residues. CDR3 bases: TGTGCCAGCAGACCTAGCCTCAATCAGCCCCAGCATTTT. It specifies CASRPSLNQPQHF.